These T cell receptor beta chains were read from a single sample in a study of OX40 agonist ivuxolimab in advanced cancers. Some clones are missing from TCRdb's copy, which holds only in-frame ones; the method was immunoSEQ multiplex PCR. The sample consists of 75,000 to 95,000 clones, about 87% of them appearing once. The sample here was CD4+ or CD8+ T cells sorted from blood, taken in a trial of the OX40 agonist ivuxolimab. The receptors originated from an adult with an advanced solid tumor such as melanoma, head and neck, liver or kidney cancer. The CDR3 runs from the conserved cysteine through the conserved F or W. D genes are given only for firm matches. Expanded clones get a size class; other rows say once, few or many, or leave the size out.

j_gene	d_gene	v_gene	abundance	CDR3nt	CDR3aa
TRBJ2-1	TRBD2	TRBV7-9	NA	TGTGCCAGCAGCTCGGGACTAGCGGGAGGTACTGAGCAGTTCTTC	CASSSGLAGGTEQFF
TRBJ2-1	NA	TRBV19	NA	TGTGCCAGTAGTACCGGGACGGCCCCCATCAATGAGCAGTTCTTC	CASSTGTAPINEQFF
TRBJ2-5	TRBD2	TRBV6-5	NA	TGTGCCAGCAGCCGACTAGCGGGAACTCAAGAGACCCAGTACTTC	CASSRLAGTQETQYF
TRBJ1-6	NA	TRBV5-4	NA	TGTGCCAGCAGCATACAAACAGGGAACTCACCCCTCCACTTT	CASSIQTGNSPLHF
TRBJ1-2	NA	TRBV9	NA	TGTGCCAGCAGCGTAGCTCCGGGTTTGGACTATGGCTACACCTTC	CASSVAPGLDYGYTF
TRBJ1-2	TRBD1	TRBV27	NA	TGTGCCAGCAGTGGGACAGTCGACATTACTAACTATGGCTACACCTTC	CASSGTVDITNYGYTF
TRBJ2-7	NA	TRBV27	NA	TGTGCCAGCAGTTTAGAGGCCCCACGGTTTTATGGTGTCCACGAGCAGTACTTC	CASSLEAPRFYGVHEQYF
TRBJ2-5	NA	TRBV9	NA	TGTGCCAGCAGCGTAGGTTTAGGGACTGGCGGAGAGACCCAGTACTTC	CASSVGLGTGGETQYF
TRBJ2-7	NA	TRBV15	NA	TGTGCCACCAGCAGAGATTTTGGGACAAGTGTGTCCTACGAGCAGTACTTC	CATSRDFGTSVSYEQYF
TRBJ2-4	NA	TRBV14	NA	TGTGCCAGCAGCCAAGATTGGGGATCCCAGTCATTCTTC	CASSQDWGSQSFF
TRBJ1-5	NA	TRBV6-1	NA	TGTGCCAGCAGTGAAGCCGACAATCAGCCCCAGCATTTT	CASSEADNQPQHF
TRBJ2-1	TRBD1	TRBV13	NA	TGTGCCAGCAGCACAACAGGGGTATCCTACAATGAGCAGTTCTTC	CASSTTGVSYNEQFF
TRBJ1-5	NA	TRBV27	NA	TGTGCCAGCAGACCCCTACTCCGGGACAGCAATCAGCCCCAGCATTTT	CASRPLLRDSNQPQHF
TRBJ2-2	NA	TRBV9	NA	TGTGCCAGCAGCGTAGCGGACCTCACCGGGGAGCTGTTTTTT	CASSVADLTGELFF
TRBJ2-5	NA	TRBV6-1	NA	TGTGCCAGCAGTACCACTCGGGTGGAGACCCAGTACTTC	CASSTTRVETQYF
TRBJ2-7	NA	TRBV30	NA	TGTGCCTGGAGTCATACAGGAACGTACGAGCAGTACTTC	CAWSHTGTYEQYF
TRBJ2-7	NA	TRBV6-1	NA	TGTGCCAGCAGTGACTCCCCCTGGGGCGAGCAGTACTTC	CASSDSPWGEQYF
TRBJ2-1	TRBD2	TRBV29-1	NA	TGCAGCGTTGCGGGACTAGCGGGGACAATGTCCTACAATGAGCAGTTCTTC	CSVAGLAGTMSYNEQFF
TRBJ1-5	TRBD1	TRBV19	NA	TGTGCCAGTAGTAGGGGACAGGGTACTCAGCCCCAGCATTTT	CASSRGQGTQPQHF
TRBJ2-4	NA	TRBV9	once	TGTGCCAGCAGCGCGGGACTAGCCAAAAACATTCAGTACTTC	CASSAGLAKNIQYF
TRBJ2-3	TRBD1	TRBV5-8	NA	TGTGCCAGCAGCGTCGGACAGGGGGCCAGCACAGATACGCAGTATTTT	CASSVGQGASTDTQYF
TRBJ2-5	NA	TRBV10-1	NA	TGCGCCAGCAGCATGGACTCGCGGGGGACCCAGTACTTC	CASSMDSRGTQYF
TRBJ1-4	NA	TRBV5-1	NA	TGCGCCAGCAGCTTGGGTCACGGGGGTGCAACTAATGAAAAACTGTTTTTT	CASSLGHGGATNEKLFF
TRBJ2-7	NA	TRBV4-2	NA	TGTGCCAGCAGCCAAGTACTAGCCTCCTACGAGCAGTACTTC	CASSQVLASYEQYF
TRBJ2-2	TRBD2	TRBV29-1	once	TGCAGCGTTCCCCCTTGGGTTAGCGGGAGTGCCGGGGAGCTGTTTTTT	CSVPPWVSGSAGELFF
TRBJ1-4	NA	TRBV10-3	NA	TGTGCCATCAGTCGGGACTTGGGGAACGGTGAAAAACTGTTTTTT	CAISRDLGNGEKLFF
TRBJ1-2	NA	TRBV19	NA	TGTGCCAGTAGTATAGGGGGGCACCTCTATGGCTACACCTTC	CASSIGGHLYGYTF
TRBJ2-2	NA	TRBV28	NA	TGTGCCAGCACCCGGATGGATTTGGCCGGGGAGCTGTTTTTT	CASTRMDLAGELFF
TRBJ2-1	NA	TRBV19	NA	TGTGCCAGTAGTATGGCAGGACCCTACAATGAGCAGTTCTTC	CASSMAGPYNEQFF
TRBJ2-3	NA	TRBV19	NA	TGTGCCAGTAGTATTGGGGGGCTTAGAGATACGCAGTATTTT	CASSIGGLRDTQYF